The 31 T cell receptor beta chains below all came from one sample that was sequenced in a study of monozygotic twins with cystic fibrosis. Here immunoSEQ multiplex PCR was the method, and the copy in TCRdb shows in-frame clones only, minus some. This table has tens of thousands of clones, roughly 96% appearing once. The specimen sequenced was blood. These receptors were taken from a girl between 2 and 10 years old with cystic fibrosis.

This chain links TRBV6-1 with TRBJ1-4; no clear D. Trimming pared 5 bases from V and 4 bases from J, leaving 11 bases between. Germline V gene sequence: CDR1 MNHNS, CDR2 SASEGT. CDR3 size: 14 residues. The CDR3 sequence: CASSRGENNEKLFF. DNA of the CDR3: TGTGCCAGCAGTCGTGGGGAGAATAATGAAAAACTGTTTTTT.

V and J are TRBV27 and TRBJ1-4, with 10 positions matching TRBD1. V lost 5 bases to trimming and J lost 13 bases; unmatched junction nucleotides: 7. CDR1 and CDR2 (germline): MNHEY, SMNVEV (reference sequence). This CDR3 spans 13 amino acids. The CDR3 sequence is CASSPRTGGGLFF. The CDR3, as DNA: TGTGCCAGCAGTCCCCGGACAGGGGGAGGACTGTTTTTT.

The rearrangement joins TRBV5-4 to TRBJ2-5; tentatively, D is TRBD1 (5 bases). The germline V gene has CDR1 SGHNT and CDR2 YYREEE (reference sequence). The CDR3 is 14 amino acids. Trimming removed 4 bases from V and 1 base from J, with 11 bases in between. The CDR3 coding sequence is TGTGCCAGCAGCGATCGACAGCTCCAAGAGACCCAGTACTTC. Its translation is CASSDRQLQETQYF.

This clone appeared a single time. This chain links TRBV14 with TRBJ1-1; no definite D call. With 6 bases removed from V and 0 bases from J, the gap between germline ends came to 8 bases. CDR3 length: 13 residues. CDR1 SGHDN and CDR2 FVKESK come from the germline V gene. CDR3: CASSPRLNTEAFF. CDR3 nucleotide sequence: TGTGCCAGCAGTCCAAGATTGAACACTGAAGCTTTCTTT.

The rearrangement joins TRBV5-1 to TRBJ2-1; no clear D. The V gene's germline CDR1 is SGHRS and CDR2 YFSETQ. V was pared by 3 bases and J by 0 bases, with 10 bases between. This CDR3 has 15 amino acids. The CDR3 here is CASSSDMSSYNEQFF. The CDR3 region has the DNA TGCGCCAGCAGCTCAGACATGAGCTCCTACAATGAGCAGTTCTTC.

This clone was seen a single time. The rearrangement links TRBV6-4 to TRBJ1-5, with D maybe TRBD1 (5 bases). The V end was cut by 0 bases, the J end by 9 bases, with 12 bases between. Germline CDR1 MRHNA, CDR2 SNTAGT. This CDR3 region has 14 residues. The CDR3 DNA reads TGTGCCAGCAGTGACTCGCCGGGCCAGGGGCCCCAGCATTTT. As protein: CASSDSPGQGPQHF.

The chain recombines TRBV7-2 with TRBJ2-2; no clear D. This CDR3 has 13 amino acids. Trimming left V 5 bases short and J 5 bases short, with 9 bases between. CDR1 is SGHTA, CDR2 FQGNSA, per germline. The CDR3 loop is CASSPVLTGELFF. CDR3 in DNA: TGTGCCAGCAGCCCGGTTCTGACCGGGGAGCTGTTTTTT.

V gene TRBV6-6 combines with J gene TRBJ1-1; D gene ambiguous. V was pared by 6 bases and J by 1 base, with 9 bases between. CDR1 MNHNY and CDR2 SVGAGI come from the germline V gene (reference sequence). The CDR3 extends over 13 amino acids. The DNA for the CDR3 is TGTGCCAGCAGCCGTAGCTGGAACACTGAAGCTTTCTTT. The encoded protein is CASSRSWNTEAFF.

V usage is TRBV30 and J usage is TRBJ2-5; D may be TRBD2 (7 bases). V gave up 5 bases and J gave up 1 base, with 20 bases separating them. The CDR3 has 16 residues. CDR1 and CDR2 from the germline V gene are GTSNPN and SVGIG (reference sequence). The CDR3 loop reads CAWSGWGLAAQETQYF. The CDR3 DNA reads TGTGCCTGGTCTGGCTGGGGGCTAGCGGCCCAAGAGACCCAGTACTTC.

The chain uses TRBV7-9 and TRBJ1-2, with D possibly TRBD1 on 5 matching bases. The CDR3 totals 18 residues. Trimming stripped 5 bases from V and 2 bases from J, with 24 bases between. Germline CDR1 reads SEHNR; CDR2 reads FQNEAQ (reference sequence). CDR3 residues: CASSPVNSNLGGNYGYTF. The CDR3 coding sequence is TGTGCCAGCAGCCCCGTTAATAGCAATCTCGGGGGGAACTATGGCTACACCTTC.

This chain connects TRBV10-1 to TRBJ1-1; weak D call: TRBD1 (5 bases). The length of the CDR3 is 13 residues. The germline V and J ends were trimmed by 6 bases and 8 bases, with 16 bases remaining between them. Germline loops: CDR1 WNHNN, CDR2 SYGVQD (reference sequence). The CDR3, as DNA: TGCGCCAGCAGCGCGGGACGGAATACAGAAGCTTTCTTT. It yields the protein CASSAGRNTEAFF.

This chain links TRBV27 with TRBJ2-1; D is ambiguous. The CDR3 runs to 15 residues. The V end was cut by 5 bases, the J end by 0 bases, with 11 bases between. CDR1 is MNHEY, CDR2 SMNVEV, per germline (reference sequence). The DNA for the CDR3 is TGTGCCAGCAGTCTTACCTATAGCTCCTACAATGAGCAGTTCTTC. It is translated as CASSLTYSSYNEQFF.

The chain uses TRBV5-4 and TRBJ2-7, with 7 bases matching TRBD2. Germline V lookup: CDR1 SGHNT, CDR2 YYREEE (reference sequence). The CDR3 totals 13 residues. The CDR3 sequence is CVTRGGGAAEQYF. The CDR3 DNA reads TGTGTTACGAGAGGCGGGGGTGCCGCCGAGCAGTACTTC. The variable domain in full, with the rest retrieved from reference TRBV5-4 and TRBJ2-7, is ETGVTQSPTHLIKTRGQQVTLRCSSQSGHNTVSWYQQALGQGPQFIFQYYREEENGRGNFPPRFSGLQFPNYSSELNVNALELDDSALYLCVTRGGGAAEQYFGPGTRLTVT.

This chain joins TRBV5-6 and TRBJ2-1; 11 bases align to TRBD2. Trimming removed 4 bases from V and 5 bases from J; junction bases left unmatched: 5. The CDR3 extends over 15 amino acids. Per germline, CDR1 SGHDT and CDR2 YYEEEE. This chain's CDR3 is CASSPRLAGNNEQFF. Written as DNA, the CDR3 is TGTGCCAGCAGCCCAAGACTAGCGGGGAACAATGAGCAGTTCTTC.

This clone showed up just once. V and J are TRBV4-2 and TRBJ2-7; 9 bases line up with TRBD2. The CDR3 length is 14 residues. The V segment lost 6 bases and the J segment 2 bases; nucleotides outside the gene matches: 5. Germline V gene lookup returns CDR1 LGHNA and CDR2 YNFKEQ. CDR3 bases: TGTGCCAGCAGGTTCCTAGCGGGACCCTACGAGCAGTACTTC. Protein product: CASRFLAGPYEQYF.

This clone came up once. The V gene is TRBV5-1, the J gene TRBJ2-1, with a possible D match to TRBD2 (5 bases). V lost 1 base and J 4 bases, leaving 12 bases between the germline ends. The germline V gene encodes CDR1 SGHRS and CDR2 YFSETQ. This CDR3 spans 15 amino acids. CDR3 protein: CASSLRLADYNEQFF. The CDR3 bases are TGCGCCAGCAGCTTGCGTCTAGCCGATTACAATGAGCAGTTCTTC.

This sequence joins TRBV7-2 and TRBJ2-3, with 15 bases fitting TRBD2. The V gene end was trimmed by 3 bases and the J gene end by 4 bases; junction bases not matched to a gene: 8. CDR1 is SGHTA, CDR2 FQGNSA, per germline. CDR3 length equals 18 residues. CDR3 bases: TGTGCCAGCAGCTTCCGGACTAGCGGGAGGGCAGAGGCAGATACGCAGTATTTT. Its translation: CASSFRTSGRAEADTQYF.

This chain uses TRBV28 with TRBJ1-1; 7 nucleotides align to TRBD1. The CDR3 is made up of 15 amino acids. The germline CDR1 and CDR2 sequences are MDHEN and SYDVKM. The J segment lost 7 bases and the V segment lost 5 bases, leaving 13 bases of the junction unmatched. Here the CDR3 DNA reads TGTGCCAGCAGTCCCTACCTCCTCGGGACAGATGAAGCTTTCTTT. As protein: CASSPYLLGTDEAFF.

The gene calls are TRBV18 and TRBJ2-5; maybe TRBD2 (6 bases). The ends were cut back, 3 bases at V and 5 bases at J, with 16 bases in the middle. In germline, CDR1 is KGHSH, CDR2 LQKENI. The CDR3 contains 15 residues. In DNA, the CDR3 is TGTGCCAGCTCACCGTCCATAGCGGTGGGGGAGACCCAGTACTTC. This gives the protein CASSPSIAVGETQYF.

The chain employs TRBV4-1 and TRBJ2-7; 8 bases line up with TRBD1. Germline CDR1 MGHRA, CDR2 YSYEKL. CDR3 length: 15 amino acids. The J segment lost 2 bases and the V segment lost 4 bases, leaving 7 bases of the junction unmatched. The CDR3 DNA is TGCGCCAGCAGCCTCACCGGGACAGGTGCCTACGAGCAGTACTTC. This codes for CASSLTGTGAYEQYF.

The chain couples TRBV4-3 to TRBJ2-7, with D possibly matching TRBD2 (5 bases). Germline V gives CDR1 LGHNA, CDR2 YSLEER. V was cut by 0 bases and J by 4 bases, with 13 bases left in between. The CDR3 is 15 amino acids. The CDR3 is CASSQEGGSWYEQYF. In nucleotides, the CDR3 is TGCGCCAGCAGCCAAGAGGGTGGGAGCTGGTACGAGCAGTACTTC.

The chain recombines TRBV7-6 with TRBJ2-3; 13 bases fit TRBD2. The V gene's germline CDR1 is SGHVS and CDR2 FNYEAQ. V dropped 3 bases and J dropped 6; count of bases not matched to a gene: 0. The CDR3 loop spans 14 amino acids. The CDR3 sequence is CASSLTSGRDTQYF. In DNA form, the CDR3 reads TGTGCCAGCAGCTTGACTAGCGGGAGGGATACGCAGTATTTT.

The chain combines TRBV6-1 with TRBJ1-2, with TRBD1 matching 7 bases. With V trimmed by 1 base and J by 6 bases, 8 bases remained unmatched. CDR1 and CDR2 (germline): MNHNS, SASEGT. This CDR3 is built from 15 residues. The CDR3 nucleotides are TGTGCCAGCAGTGAAGTAGGCAGGGGGGCCAATGGCTACACCTTC. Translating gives CASSEVGRGANGYTF.

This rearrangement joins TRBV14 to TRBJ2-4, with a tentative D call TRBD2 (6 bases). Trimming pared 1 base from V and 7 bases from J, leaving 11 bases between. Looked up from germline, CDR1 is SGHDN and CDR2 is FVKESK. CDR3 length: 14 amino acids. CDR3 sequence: CASSQGGGVNIQYF. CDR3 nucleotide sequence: TGTGCCAGCAGCCAAGGGGGCGGGGTGAACATTCAGTACTTC.

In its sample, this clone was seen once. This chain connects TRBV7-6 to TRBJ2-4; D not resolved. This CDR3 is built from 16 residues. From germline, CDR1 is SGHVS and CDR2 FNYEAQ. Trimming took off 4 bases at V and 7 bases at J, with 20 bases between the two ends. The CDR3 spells CASSSLLRRPVNIQYF. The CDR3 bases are TGTGCCAGCAGCTCCCTCCTTAGACGGCCAGTGAACATTCAGTACTTC. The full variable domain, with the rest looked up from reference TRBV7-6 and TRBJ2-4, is GAGVSQSPRYKVTKRGQDVALRCDPISGHVSLYWYRQALGQGPEFLTYFNYEAQQDKSGLPNDRFSAERPEGSISTLTIQRTEQRDSAMYRCASSSLLRRPVNIQYFGAGTRLSVL.

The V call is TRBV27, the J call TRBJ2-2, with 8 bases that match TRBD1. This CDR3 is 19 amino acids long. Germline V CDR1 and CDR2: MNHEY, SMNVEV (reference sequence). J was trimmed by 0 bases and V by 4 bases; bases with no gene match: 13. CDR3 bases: TGTGCCAGCAGTTCGAACGGACAGGGTCCAAAACCGAACACCGGGGAGCTGTTTTTT. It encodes CASSSNGQGPKPNTGELFF.

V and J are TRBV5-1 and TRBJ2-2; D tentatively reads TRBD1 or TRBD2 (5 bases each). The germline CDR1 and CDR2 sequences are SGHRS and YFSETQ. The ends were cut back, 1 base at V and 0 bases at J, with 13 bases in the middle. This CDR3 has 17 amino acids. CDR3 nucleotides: TGCGCCAGCAGCTTGCACACCGGGACGTCGAACACCGGGGAGCTGTTTTTT. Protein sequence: CASSLHTGTSNTGELFF.

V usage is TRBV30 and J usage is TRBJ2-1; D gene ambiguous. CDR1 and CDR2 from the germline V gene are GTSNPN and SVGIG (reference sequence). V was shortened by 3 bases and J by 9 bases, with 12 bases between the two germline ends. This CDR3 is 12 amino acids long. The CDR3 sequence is CAWSLHSREQFF. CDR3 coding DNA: TGTGCCTGGAGCCTTCATAGTCGTGAGCAGTTCTTC.

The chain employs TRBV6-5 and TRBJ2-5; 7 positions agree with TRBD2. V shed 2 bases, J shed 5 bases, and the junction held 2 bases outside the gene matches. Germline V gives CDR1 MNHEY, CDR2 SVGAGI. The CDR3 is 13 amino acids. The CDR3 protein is CASSYGGSETQYF. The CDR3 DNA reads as TGTGCCAGCAGTTACGGCGGGAGTGAGACCCAGTACTTC.

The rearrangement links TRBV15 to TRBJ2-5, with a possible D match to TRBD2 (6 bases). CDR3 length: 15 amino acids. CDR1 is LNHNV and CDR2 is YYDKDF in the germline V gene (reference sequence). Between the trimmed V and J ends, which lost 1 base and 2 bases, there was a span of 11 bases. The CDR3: CATSRGVAEQETQYF. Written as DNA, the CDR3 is TGTGCCACCAGCAGAGGGGTAGCGGAGCAAGAGACCCAGTACTTC.

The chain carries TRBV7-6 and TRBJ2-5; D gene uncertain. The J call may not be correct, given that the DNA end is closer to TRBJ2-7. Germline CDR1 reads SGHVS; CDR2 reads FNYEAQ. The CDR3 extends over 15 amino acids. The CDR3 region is CASSLAPGSTYEQYF. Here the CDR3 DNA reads TGTGCCAGCAGCTTAGCCCCCGGGTCGACCTACGAGCAGTACTTC.